This paragraph reports one T cell receptor beta chain. Its antigen target is currently unknown. No base quality values were provided; no much bigger clone lies one nucleotide off. The sample belongs to a study of OX40 agonist ivuxolimab in advanced cancers. Notes on the research overall: The costimulatory receptor OX40 (CD134) was targeted by ivuxolimab, a fully human IgG2 agonistic monoclonal antibody. In the dose-escalation cohort, 82.7% of patients were male, and the mean age was around 60 years, with a range of about 23 to 85. Of the roughly 54 dose-escalation patients, hepatocellular carcinoma was present in 19, melanoma in approximately 15, renal cell carcinoma in 9 and head and neck cancer in 9. Patients were allowed to have had prior anti-PD-1, anti-PD-L1 or anti-CTLA-4 therapy, and around 43% of the dose-escalation patients had been treated with checkpoint inhibitors. Intravenous ivuxolimab was administered to patients every 2 weeks at six dose levels: 0.01, 0.1, 0.3, 1.5, 3 and 10 mg/kg. Partial responses were achieved by three dose-escalation patients, of whom one had hepatocellular carcinoma and two had cutaneous melanoma. The paper reports the monotherapy dose-escalation portion (N = 52 patients) of the phase I ivuxolimab trial. The point of sequencing TCRbeta in the periphery was to test whether ivuxolimab changed TCR sequence diversity and drove clonal T-cell expansion. The research as a whole found: After ivuxolimab, expanded clones were on average more numerous among CD8+ T cells than among CD4+ T cells. Clonal expansion of both CD4+ and CD8+ blood T cells was observed from baseline to week 6 at doses 0.1 to 3.0 mg/kg. Antigen specificity was not determined for the clonally expanded peripheral T cells. In the 0.1-3.0 mg/kg groups, partial responders were among the patients with the lowest normalized peripheral clonal expansion, particularly in CD8+ T cells. Low levels of normalized T-cell clonal expansion were also shown by some nonresponding patients.

Genomic DNA was extracted from sorted cells for sequencing of the TCRbeta CDR3 region. The immunoSEQ Assay was used for sequencing of TCRbeta CDR3 regions. TCRdb obtained this table from immuneACCESS and retained in-frame rearrangements with V and J assigned. These tables miss some clones; where compared with another copy, unresolved V genes account for less than half of the shortfall, and the remainder is unexplained. Recorded for this sample are 65,000 or so clones; roughly 92% of them occurred a single time. The ten largest clones represent roughly an eighth of the sample. The germline V gene (reference sequence) supplies CDR1 SEHNR and CDR2 FQNEAQ. The CDR3, from cysteine to phenylalanine, totals 13 residues. The entry retains the CDR3 DNA only, 39 bases that are in frame from base 1. Trimming costs V 5 bases and J 4 bases, and their ends lie 12 bases apart. Patients with autoimmune disease history or receiving systemic immunosuppression were excluded from the trial. In every dose cohort, peripheral blood was drawn for TCR sequencing at baseline, cycle 4 day 1, and cycle 7 day 1. The samples were drawn from a first-in-human, open-label, multicenter phase I dose-escalation trial of ivuxolimab. The trial enrolled adults with locally advanced or metastatic head and neck squamous cell, hepatocellular, melanoma or renal cell carcinoma. Before TCR sequencing, CD4+ and CD8+ T cells were separately sorted from peripheral blood.

Here the sequenced sample was CD4+ or CD8+ T cells sorted from blood, taken in a trial of the OX40 agonist ivuxolimab. This chain is built from TRBV7-9 and TRBJ2-7; TRBD1 is a possible D gene, resting on 7 matching bases. The sequence derives from an adult with an advanced solid tumor such as melanoma, head and neck, liver or kidney cancer. The CDR3 in this case is CASSRQGGYEQYF. The sequenced DNA is TGTGCCAGCAGCCGACAGGGAGGTTACGAGCAGTACTTC.